This TCR beta chain was identified during a study of beta chain features in type 1 diabetes. For the study at large: Sorted cells numbering under 140,000,000 were examined across all samples.

Study outcomes and limitations: Relative to healthy donors, patients appeared to have naive, central memory and Treg TCRB repertoires that were more similar. The study found moderately but significantly shorter TCRB CDR3s in all four CD4+ subsets of Type 1 diabetes patients.

The study reverse transcribed the entire isolated RNA, so it sequenced expressed TCRB transcripts. The assay was immunoSEQ multiplex PCR, and TCRdb's table has in-frame clones only and misses some. The data contain around 240,000 clones, 68% of them seen just once; the ten biggest clones take up around 0.05%. By way of CD45RO/CCR7/CD25/CD127/CD95/CD27, the CD4+ regulatory, stem cell-like memory, central memory and naive cells were sorted. As for this clone: Its antigen is undetermined.

The receptor was derived from a man aged 30 to 39 in good health. The specimen was naive CD4+ T cells from blood.

The DNA of the CDR3 is TGTGCCTGGGAAGGGAAAAGCTCCTACAATGAGCAGTTCTTC. Amino acid sequence: CAWEGKSSYNEQFF. V and J are TRBV30 and TRBJ2-1; D call uncertain. Germline-derived CDR1 and CDR2 are GTSNPN and SVGIG (reference sequence). V was cut by 5 bases and J by 0 bases, with 11 bases left in between. CDR3 length: 14 amino acids.